This T cell receptor (beta chain) was captured by sequencing in a study of molecular identifiers for immune sequencing clone quantification. Bulk TCR libraries were made with methods that had been previously described and with listed TCR primers. TCRdb itself ran the PCR reads through MiXCR, one entry per CDR3 protein. The data show over 50,000 distinct CDR3 sequences, more than 35% seen once. This clonotype was picked up a small number of times. At one end the junction does not follow the germline gene, possibly because of a read error. Sorting defined naive CD8 T cells as CD8+CD4-CCR7+CD45RA+. Germline V gene sequence: CDR1 ENHRY, CDR2 SYGVKD. The CDR3 spans 16 residues.

The material sequenced was naive CD8+ T cells from blood, with Jurkat cell RNA spiked in. The subset is: FACS-sorted CD8+CD4-CCR7+CD45RA+ naive T cells. This rearrangement joins TRBV10-3 to TRBJ2-6, with D maybe TRBD1 (5 bases). The sequence derives from a human donor in good health. Some libraries in this study had Jurkat cell RNA spiked in. CDR3 DNA: TGTGCCATCAGTGAAGACAGATCCTCTGGAGCCAACGTCCTGACTTTC. Amino acids: CAISEDRSSGANVLTF.